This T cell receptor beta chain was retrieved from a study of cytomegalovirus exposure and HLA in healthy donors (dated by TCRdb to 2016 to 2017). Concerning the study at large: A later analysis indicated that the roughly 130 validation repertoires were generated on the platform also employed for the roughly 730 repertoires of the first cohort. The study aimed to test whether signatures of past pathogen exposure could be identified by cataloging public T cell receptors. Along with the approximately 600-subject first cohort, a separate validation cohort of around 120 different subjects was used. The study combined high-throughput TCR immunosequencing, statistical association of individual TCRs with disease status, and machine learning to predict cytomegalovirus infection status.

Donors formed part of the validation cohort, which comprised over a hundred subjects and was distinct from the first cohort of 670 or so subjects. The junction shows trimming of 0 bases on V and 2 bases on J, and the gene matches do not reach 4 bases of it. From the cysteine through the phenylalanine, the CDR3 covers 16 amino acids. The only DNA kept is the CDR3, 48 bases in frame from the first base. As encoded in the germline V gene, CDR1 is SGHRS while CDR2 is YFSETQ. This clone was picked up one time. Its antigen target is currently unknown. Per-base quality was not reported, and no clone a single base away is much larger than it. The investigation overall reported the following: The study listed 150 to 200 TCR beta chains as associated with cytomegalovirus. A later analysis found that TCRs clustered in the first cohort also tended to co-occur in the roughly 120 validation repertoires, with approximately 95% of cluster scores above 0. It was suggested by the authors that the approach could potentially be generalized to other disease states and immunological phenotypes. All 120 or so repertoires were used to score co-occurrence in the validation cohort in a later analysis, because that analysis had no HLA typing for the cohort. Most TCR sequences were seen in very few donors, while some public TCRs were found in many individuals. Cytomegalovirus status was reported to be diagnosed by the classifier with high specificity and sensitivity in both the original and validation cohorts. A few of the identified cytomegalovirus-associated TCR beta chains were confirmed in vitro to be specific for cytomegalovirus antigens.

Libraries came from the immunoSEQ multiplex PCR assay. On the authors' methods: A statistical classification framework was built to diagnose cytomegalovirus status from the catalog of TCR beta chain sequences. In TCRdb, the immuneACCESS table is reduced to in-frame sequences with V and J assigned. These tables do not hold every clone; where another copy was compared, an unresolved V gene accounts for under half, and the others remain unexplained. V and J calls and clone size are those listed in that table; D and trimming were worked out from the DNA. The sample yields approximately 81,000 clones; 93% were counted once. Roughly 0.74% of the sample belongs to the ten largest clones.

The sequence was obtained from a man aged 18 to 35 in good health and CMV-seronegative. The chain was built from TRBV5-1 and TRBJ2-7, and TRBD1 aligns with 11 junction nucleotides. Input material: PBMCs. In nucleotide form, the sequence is TGCGCCAGCAGCTTGGGGGGACAGGGGGTGCCCTACGAGCAGTACTTC. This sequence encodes CASSLGGQGVPYEQYF.